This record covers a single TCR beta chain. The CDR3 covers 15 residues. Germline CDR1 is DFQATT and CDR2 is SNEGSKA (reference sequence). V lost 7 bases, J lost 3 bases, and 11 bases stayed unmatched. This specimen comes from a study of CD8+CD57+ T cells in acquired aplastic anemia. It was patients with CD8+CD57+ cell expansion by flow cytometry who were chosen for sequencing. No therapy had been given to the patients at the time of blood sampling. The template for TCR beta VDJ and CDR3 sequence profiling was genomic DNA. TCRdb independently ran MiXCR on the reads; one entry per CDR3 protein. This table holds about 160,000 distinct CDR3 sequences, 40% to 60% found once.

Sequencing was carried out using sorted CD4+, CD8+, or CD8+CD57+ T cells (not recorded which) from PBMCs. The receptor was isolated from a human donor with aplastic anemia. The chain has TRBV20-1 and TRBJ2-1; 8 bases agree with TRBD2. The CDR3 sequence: CSVRGLASIYNEQFF. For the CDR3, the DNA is TGCAGTGTTCGCGGACTAGCCTCTATCTACAATGAGCAGTTCTTC.